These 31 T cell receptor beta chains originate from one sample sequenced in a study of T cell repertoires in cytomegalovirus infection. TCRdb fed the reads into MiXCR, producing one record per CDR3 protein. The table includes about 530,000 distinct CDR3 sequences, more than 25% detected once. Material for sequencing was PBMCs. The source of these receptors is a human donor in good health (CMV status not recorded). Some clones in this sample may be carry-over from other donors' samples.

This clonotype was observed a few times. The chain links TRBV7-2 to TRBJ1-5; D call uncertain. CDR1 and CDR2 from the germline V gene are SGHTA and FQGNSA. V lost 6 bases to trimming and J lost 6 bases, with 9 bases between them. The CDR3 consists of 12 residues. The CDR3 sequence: CASSGPLQPQHF. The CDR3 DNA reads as TGTGCCAGCAGTGGGCCCCTTCAGCCCCAGCATTTT.

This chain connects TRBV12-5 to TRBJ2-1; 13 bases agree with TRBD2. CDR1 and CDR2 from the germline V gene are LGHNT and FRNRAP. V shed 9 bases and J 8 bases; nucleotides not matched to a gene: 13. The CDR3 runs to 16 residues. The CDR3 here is CASRPQTSGRAYEQFF. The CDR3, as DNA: TGTGCTAGCCGCCCCCAAACTAGCGGGAGGGCCTATGAGCAGTTCTTC.

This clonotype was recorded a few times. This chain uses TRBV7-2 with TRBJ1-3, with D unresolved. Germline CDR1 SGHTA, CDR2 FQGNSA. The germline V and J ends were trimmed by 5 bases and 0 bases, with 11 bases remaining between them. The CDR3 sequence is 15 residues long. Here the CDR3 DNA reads TGTGCCAGCAGCCGCCAGACTGCCTCTGGAAACACCATATATTTT. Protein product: CASSRQTASGNTIYF.

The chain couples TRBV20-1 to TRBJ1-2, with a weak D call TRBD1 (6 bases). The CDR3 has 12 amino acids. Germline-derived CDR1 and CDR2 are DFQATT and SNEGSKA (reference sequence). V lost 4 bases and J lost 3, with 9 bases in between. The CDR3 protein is CSANYRDYGYTF. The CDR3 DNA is TGCAGTGCTAACTACAGGGACTATGGCTACACCTTC.

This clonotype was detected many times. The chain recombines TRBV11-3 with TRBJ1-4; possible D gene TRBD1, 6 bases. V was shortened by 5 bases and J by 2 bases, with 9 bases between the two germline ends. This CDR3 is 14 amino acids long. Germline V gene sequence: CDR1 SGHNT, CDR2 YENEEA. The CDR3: CASSPGATNEKLFF. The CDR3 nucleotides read TGTGCCAGCAGCCCGGGGGCTACTAATGAAAAACTGTTTTTT.

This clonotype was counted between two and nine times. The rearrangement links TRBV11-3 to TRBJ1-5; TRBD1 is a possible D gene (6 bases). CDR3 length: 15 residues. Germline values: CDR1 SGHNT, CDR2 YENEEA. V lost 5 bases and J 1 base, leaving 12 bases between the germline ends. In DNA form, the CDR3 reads TGTGCCAGCAGCGCGACAGGTTCGAGCAATCAGCCCCAGCATTTT. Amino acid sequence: CASSATGSSNQPQHF.

In nucleotides, the CDR3 is TGTGCCAGCAGCGTTGACCGGGGCCACAATGAGCAGTTCTTC. It specifies CASSVDRGHNEQFF. The chain is built from TRBV7-6 and TRBJ2-1; D might be TRBD1 or TRBD2, each matching 5 bases. Per the germline V gene, CDR1 is SGHVS and CDR2 is FNYEAQ. This CDR3 is 14 amino acids long. The V gene lost 5 bases and the J gene lost 5 bases, with 13 bases spanning the gap.

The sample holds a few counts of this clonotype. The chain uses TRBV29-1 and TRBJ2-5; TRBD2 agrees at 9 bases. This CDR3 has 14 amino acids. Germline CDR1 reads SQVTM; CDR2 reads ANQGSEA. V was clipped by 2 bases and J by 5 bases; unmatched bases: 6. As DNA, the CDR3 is TGCAGCGTTGAATCCAGCGGGAGGAGTGAGACCCAGTACTTC. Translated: CSVESSGRSETQYF.

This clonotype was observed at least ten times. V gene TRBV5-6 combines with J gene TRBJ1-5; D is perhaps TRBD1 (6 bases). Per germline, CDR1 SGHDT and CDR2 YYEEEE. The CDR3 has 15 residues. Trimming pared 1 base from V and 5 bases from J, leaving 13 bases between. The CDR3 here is CASSLSGQQHQPQHF. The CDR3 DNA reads TGTGCCAGCAGCTTGTCGGGACAACAACATCAGCCCCAGCATTTT.

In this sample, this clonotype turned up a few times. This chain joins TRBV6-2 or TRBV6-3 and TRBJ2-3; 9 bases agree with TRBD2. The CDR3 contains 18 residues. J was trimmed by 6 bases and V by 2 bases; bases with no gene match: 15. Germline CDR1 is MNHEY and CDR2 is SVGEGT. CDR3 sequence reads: CASSYPRGLAGIRDTQYF. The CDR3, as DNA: TGTGCCAGCAGTTACCCCAGGGGCCTAGCGGGGATCCGGGATACGCAGTATTTT.

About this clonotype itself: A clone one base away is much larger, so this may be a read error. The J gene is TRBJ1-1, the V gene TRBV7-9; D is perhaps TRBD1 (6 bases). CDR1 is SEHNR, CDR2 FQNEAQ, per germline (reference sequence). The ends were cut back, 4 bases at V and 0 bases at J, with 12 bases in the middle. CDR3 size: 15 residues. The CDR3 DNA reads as TGTGCCAGCAGCTCCAGGGGAACTTTGAACACTGAAGCTTTCTTT. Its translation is CASSSRGTLNTEAFF.

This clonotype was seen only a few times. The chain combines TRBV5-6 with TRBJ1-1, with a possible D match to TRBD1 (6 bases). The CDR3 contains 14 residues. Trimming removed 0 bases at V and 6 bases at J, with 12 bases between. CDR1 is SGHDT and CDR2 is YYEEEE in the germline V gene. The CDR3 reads CASSLGGGWAEAFF. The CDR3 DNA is TGTGCCAGCAGCTTGGGTGGGGGCTGGGCTGAAGCTTTCTTT. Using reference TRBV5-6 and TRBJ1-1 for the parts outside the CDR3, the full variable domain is DAGVTQSPTHLIKTRGQQVTLRCSPKSGHDTVSWYQQALGQGPQFIFQYYEEEERQRGNFPDRFSGHQFPNYSSELNVNALLLGDSALYLCASSLGGGWAEAFFGQGTRLTVV.

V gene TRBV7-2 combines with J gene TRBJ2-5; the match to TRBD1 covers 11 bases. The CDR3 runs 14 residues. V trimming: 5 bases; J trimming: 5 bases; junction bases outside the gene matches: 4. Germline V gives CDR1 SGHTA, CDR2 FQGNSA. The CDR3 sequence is CASSRDRGWETQYF. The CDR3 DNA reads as TGTGCCAGCAGCCGGGACAGGGGGTGGGAGACCCAGTACTTC.

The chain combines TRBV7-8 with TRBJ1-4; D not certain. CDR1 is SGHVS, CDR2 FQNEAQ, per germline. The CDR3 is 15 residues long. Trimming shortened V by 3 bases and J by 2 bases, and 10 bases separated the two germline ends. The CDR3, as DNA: TGTGCCAGCAGCTTCCGCGGAGGGACTAATGAAAAACTGTTTTTT. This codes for CASSFRGGTNEKLFF. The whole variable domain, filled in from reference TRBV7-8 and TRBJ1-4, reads GAGVSQSPRYKVAKRGQDVALRCDPISGHVSLFWYQQALGQGPEFLTYFQNEAQLDKSGLPSDRFFAERPEGSVSTLKIQRTQQEDSAVYLCASSFRGGTNEKLFFGSGTQLSVL.

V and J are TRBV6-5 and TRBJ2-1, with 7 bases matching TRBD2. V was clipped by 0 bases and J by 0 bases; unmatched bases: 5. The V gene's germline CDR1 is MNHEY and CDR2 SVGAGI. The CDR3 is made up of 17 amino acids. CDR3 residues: CASSYSSAGISYNEQFF. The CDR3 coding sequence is TGTGCCAGCAGTTACTCGTCAGCGGGGATCTCCTACAATGAGCAGTTCTTC.

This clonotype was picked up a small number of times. CDR3 region: CASLPGSGRRGEQFF. The CDR3 region has the DNA TGTGCCAGCCTCCCGGGCAGCGGGAGACGGGGTGAGCAGTTCTTC. The J gene is TRBJ2-1, the V gene TRBV6-5; 8 positions agree with TRBD2. The V segment lost 8 bases and the J segment 9 bases; nucleotides outside the gene matches: 15. Germline lookup yields CDR1 MNHEY and CDR2 SVGAGI. The CDR3 runs 15 residues.

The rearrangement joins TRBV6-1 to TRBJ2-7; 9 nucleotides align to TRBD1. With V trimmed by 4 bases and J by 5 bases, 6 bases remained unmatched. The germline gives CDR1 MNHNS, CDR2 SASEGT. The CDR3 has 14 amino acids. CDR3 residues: CASSALGQGHEQYF. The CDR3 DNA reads TGTGCCAGCAGTGCCTTGGGACAGGGTCACGAGCAGTACTTC.

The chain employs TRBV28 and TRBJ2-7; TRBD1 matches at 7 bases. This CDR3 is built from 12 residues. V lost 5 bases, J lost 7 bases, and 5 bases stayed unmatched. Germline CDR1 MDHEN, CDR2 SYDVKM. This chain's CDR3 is CASSQGQWEQYF. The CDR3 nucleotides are TGTGCCAGCAGTCAGGGACAGTGGGAGCAGTACTTC.

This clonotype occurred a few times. Here the CDR3 reads CSASPDSPRGEQYV. The CDR3 DNA is TGCAGTGCTTCTCCGGACAGCCCTCGGGGCGAGCAGTACGTC. J is TRBJ2-7 and V is TRBV20-1; tentative D call: TRBD1 (6 bases). V lost 5 bases, J lost 6 bases, and 20 bases lay in between. CDR3 length: 14 amino acids. Germline V gives CDR1 DFQATT, CDR2 SNEGSKA (reference sequence).

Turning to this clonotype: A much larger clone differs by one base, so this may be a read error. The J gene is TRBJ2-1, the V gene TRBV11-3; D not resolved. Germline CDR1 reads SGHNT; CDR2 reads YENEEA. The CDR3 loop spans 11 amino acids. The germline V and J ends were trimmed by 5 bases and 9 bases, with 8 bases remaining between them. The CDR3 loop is CASSENGEQFF. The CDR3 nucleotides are TGTGCCAGCAGCGAAAACGGTGAGCAGTTCTTC.

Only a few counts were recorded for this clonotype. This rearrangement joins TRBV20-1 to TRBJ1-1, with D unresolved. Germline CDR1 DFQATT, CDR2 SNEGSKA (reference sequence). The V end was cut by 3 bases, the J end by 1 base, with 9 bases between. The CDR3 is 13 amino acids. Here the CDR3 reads CSASVLGNTEAFF. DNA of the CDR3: TGCAGTGCTAGTGTTCTGGGGAACACTGAAGCTTTCTTT.

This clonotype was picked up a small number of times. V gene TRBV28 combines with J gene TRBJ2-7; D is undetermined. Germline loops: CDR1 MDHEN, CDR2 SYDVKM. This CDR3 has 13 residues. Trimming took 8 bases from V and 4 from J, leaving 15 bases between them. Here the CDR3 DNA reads TGTGCCAGCCTCGACGGGCTAGGGTACGAGCAGTACTTC. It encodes CASLDGLGYEQYF.

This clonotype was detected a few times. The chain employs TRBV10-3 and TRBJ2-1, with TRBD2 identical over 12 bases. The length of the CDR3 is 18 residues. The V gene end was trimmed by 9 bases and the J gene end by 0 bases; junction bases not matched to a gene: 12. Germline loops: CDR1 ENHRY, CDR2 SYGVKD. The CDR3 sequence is CAIARLAGDRRSYNEQFF. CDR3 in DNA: TGTGCCATTGCTCGACTAGCGGGAGATCGACGCTCCTACAATGAGCAGTTCTTC.

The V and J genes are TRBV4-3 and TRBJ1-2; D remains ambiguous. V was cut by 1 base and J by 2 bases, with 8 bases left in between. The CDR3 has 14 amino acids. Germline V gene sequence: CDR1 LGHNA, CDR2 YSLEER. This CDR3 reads CASSQGLGNYGYTF. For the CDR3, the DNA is TGCGCCAGCAGCCAAGGCTTAGGGAACTATGGCTACACCTTC.

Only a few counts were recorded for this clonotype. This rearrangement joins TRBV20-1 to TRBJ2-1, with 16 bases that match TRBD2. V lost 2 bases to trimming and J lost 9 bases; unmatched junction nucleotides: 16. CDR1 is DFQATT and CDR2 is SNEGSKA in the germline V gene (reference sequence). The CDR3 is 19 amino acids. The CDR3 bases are TGCAGTGCTAGACCACCGGGACTAGCGGGAGGGCCTGTCGCTCTTGAGCAGTTCTTC. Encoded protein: CSARPPGLAGGPVALEQFF.

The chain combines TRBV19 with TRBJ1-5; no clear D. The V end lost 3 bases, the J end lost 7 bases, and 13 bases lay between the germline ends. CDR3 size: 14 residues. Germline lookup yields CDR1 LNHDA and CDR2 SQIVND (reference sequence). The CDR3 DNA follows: TGTGCCAGTAGTATGGGAAACCAGGTACAGCCCCAGCATTTT. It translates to CASSMGNQVQPQHF.

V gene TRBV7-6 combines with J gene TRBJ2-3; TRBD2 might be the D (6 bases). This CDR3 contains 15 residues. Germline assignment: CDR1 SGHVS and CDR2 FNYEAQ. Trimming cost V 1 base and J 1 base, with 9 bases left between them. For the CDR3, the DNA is TGTGCCAGCAGCTTAGTTCCTAGCGGCACAGATACGCAGTATTTT. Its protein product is CASSLVPSGTDTQYF.

The CDR3 loop is CASSIRDRTGTSGNVELFF. The CDR3, as DNA: TGTGCCAGCAGCATCCGGGACAGAACCGGGACTAGCGGGAACGTGGAGCTGTTTTTT. The genes are TRBV7-2 and TRBJ2-2; 13 positions agree with TRBD2. Germline V gene sequence: CDR1 SGHTA, CDR2 FQGNSA. Unmatched junction bases numbered 19, after V lost 5 bases and J lost 10 bases. The CDR3 extends over 19 amino acids.

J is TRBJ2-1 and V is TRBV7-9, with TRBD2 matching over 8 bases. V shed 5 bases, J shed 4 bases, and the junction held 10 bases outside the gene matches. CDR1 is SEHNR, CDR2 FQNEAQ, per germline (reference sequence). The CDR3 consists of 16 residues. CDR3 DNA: TGTGCCAGCAGCCTAGGCGGGCGGGAGGTATACAATGAGCAGTTCTTC. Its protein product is CASSLGGREVYNEQFF.

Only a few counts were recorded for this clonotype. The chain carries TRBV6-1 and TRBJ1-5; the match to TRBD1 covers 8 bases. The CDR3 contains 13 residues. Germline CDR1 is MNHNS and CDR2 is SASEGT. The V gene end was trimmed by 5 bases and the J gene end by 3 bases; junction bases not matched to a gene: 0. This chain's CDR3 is CASSQGANQPQHF. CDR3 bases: TGTGCCAGCAGTCAGGGGGCCAATCAGCCCCAGCATTTT.

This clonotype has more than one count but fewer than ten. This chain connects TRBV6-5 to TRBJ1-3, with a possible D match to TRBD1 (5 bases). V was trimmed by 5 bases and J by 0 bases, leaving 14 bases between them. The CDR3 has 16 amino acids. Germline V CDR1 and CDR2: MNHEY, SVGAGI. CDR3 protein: CASSRTTSSSGNTIYF. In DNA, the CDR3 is TGTGCCAGCAGTCGGACAACTTCGAGCTCTGGAAACACCATATATTTT.